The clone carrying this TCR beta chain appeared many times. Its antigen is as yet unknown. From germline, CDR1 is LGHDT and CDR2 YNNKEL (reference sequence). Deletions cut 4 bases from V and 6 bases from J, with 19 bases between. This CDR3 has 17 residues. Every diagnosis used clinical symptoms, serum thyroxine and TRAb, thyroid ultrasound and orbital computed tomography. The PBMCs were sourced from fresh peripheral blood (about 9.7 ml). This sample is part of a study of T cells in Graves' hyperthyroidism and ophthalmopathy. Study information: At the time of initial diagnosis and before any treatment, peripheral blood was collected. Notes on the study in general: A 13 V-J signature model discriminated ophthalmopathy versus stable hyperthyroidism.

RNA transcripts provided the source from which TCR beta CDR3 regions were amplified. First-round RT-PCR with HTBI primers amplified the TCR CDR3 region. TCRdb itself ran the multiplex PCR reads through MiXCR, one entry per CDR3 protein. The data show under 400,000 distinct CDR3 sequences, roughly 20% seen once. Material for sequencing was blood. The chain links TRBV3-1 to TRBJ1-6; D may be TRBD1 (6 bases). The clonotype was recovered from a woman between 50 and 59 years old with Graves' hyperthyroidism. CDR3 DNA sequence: TGTGCCAGCAGCCGAGGGGGGGGCTCTATCGGTAATTCACCCCTCCACTTT. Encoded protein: CASSRGGGSIGNSPLHF.